The clone carrying this T cell receptor (beta chain) showed up many times. The data derive from a study of neurological immune-mediated disorders. One entry per CDR3 protein, called by TCRdb with MiXCR from the 5' RACE reads. The sample yields about 74,000 distinct CDR3 sequences, approximately 5.2% seen once. The clonotype was recovered from a man younger than 30 with multiple sclerosis. The sample taken for sequencing was PBMCs.

DNA of the CDR3: TGCGCCAGCTTAGTCGATCCTGGGACAGGGGACGGCTACACCTTC. Its translation is CASLVDPGTGDGYTF. The J gene is TRBJ1-2, the V gene TRBV5-1; 10 bases agree with TRBD1. The V gene end was trimmed by 7 bases and the J gene end by 8 bases; junction bases not matched to a gene: 14. The V gene's germline CDR1 is SGHRS and CDR2 YFSETQ. CDR3 length: 15 amino acids. The variable domain in full, with the rest retrieved from reference TRBV5-1 and TRBJ1-2, is KAGVTQTPRYLIKTRGQQVTLSCSPISGHRSVSWYQQTPGQGLQFLFEYFSETQRNKGNFPGRFSGRQFSNSRSEMNVSTLELGDSALYLCASLVDPGTGDGYTFGSGTRLTVV.